The T cell receptor beta chain described here comes from a study of blood T cell repertoires in COVID-19. Study-wide context: Material from acute and convalescent COVID-19 was sourced from the United States, Italy and Spain.

V was clipped by 3 bases and J by 0 bases; unmatched bases: 4. The CDR3 has 15 residues. Germline loops: CDR1 SGHDT, CDR2 YYEEEE. Original analysis: Researchers report that nucleated cell counts were estimated from reference gene primer amplification. The table came from immunoSEQ multiplex PCR; TCRdb's copy has only in-frame clones and leaves some out. That table furnishes V, J and clone size, whereas the DNA furnished D and trimming. The sample comprises just under 350,000 clones, roughly 90% of which are singletons, and 6% to 8.5% rests with the top ten. The specimen sequenced was peripheral blood. The chain is built from TRBV5-6 and TRBJ1-1, with 8 bases fitting TRBD1. The clonotype was recovered from a woman in her 70s with COVID-19, enrolled during active disease. CDR3: CASSWGTGLNTEAFF. CDR3 in DNA: TGTGCCAGCAGCTGGGGGACAGGTCTGAACACTGAAGCTTTCTTT.